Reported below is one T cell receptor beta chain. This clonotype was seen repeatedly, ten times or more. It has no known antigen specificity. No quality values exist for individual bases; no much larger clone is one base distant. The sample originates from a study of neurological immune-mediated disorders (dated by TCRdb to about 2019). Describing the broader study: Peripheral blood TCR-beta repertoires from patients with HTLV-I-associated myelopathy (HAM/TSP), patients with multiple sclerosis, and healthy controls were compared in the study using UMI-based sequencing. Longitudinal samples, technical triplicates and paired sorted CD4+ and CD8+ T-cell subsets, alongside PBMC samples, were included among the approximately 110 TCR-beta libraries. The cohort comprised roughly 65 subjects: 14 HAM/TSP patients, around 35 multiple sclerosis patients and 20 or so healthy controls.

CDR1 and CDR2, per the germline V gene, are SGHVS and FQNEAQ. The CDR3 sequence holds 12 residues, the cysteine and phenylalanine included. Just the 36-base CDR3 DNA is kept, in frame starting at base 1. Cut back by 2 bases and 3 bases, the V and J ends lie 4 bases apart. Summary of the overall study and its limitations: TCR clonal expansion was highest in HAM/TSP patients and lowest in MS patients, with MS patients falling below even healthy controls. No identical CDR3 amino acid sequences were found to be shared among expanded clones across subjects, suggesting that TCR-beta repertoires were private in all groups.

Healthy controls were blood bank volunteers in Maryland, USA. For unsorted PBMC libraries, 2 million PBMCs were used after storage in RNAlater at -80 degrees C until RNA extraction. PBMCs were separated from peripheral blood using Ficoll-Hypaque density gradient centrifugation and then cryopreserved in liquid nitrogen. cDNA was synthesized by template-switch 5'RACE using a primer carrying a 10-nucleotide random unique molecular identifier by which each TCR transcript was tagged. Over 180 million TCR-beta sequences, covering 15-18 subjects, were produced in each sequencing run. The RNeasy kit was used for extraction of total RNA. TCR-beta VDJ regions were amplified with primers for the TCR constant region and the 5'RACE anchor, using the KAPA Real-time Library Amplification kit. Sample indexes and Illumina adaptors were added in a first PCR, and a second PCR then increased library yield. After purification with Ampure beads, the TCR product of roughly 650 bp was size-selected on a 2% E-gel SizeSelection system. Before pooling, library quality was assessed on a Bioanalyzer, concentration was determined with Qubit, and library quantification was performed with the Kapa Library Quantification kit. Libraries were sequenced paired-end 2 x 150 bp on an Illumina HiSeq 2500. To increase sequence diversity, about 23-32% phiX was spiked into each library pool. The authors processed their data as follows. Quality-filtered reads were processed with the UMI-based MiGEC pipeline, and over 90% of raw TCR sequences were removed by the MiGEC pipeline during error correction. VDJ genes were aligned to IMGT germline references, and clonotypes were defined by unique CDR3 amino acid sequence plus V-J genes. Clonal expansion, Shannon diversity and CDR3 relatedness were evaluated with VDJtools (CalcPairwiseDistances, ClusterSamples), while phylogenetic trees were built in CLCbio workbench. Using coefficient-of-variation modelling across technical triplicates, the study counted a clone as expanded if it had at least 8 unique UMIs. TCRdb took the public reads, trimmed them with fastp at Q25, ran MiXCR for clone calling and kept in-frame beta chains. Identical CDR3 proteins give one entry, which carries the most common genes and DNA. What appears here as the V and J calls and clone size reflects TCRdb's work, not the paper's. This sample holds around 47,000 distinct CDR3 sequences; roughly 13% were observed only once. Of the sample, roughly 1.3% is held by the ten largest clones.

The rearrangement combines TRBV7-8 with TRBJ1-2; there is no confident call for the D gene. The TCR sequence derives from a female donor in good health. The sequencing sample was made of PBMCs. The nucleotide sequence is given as TGTGCCAGCAGCTTAACGGACTATGGCTACACCTTC. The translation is CASSLTDYGYTF.